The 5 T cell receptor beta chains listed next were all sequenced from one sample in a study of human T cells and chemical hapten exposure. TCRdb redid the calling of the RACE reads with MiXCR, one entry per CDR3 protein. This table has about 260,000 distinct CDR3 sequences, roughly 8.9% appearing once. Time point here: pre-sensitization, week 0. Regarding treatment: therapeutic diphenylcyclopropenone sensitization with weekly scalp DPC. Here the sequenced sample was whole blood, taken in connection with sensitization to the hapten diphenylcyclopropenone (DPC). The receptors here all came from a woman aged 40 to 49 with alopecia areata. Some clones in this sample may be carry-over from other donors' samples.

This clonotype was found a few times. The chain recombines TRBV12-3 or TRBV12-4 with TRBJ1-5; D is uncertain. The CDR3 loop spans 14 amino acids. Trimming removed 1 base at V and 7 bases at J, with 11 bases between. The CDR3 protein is CASSLESGSQPQHF. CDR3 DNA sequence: TGTGCCAGCAGTTTAGAGTCGGGTTCACAGCCCCAGCATTTT.

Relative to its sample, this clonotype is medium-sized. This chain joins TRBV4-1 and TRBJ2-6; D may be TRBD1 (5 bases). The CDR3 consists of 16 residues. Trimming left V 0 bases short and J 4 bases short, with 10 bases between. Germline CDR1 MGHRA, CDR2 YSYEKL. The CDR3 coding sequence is TGCGCCAGCAGCCAAGATACAGGATCCGGGGCCAACGTCCTGACTTTC. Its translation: CASSQDTGSGANVLTF.

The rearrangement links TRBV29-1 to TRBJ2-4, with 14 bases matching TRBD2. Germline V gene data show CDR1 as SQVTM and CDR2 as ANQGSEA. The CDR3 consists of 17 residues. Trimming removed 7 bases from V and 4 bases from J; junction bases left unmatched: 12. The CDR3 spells CSAKTGTSGSWKNIQYF. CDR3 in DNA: TGCAGCGCAAAAACGGGGACTAGCGGGAGCTGGAAAAACATTCAGTACTTC. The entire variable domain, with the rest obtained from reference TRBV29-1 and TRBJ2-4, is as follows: SAVISQKPSRDICQRGTSLTIQCQVDSQVTMMFWYRQQPGQSLTLIATANQGSEATYESGFVIDKFPISRPNLTFSTLTVSNMSPEDSSIYLCSAKTGTSGSWKNIQYFGAGTRLSVL.

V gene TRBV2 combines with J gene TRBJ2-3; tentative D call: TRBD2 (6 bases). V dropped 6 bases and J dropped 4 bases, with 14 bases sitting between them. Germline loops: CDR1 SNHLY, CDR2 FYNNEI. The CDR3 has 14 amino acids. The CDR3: CASSAGLIPDTQYF. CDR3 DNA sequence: TGTGCCAGCAGCGCGGGACTCATCCCAGATACGCAGTATTTT.

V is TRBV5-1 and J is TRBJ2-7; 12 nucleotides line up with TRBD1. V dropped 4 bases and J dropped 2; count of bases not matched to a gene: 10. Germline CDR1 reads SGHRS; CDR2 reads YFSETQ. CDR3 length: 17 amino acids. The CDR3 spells CASSQRPGQGAAYEQYF. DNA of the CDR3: TGCGCCAGCAGCCAACGACCGGGACAGGGGGCGGCCTACGAGCAGTACTTC.